Listed below are T cell receptor beta chains from one sample, sequenced in a study of T cell responses to AZD1222 COVID-19 vaccine. Method: immunoSEQ multiplex PCR; TCRdb's copy keeps in-frame clones and lacks some. The data hold more than 75,000 clones, with about nine tenths observed a single time. The sequencing used peripheral blood, collected on day 0 of AZD1222 vaccination. These TCRs come from an adult in good health. CDR3s include the opening cysteine and the closing phenylalanine or tryptophan. The order of the fields is J gene, V gene, D gene, clone size, CDR3 length, CDR3 DNA, CDR3 protein. The D gene is left open where the match is weak. Clone size is given for some rows only: seen once, a few or many times, or a class if the clone is expanded.

>TRBJ2-7|TRBV6-1|.|.|13
TGTGCCAGCAGTGAAGCCCCCCCCTACGAGCAGTACTTC
CASSEAPPYEQYF
>TRBJ2-7|TRBV9|.|.|14
TGTGCCAGCAGCCCTAGCTCACGCTCCTACGAGCAGTACTTC
CASSPSSRSYEQYF
>TRBJ2-7|TRBV6-1|.|.|14
TGTGCCAGCAGTGATCTCGGCCGGACCTACGAGCAGTACTTC
CASSDLGRTYEQYF
>TRBJ1-5|TRBV28|TRBD1|.|14
TGTGCCAGCAGTTCAGGGGGAAGCAATCAGCCCCAGCATTTT
CASSSGGSNQPQHF
>TRBJ2-1|TRBV10-1|.|.|11
TGCGCCAGCAGTAACTACAATGAGCAGTTCTTC
CASSNYNEQFF
>TRBJ1-1|TRBV27|.|.|11
TGTGCCAGCAGGGGTTACACTGAAGCTTTCTTT
CASRGYTEAFF
>TRBJ2-2|TRBV10-3|TRBD1|.|14
TGTGCCGGGAGGGGGACAGGGGACACCGGGGAGCTGTTTTTT
CAGRGTGDTGELFF
>TRBJ2-7|TRBV4-2|TRBD1|.|15
TGTGCCAGCAGCCAAGATGGAAGACAGGGGGACGAGCAGTACTTC
CASSQDGRQGDEQYF
>TRBJ1-2|TRBV21-1|.|.|12
TGTGCCAGCCTTTCGTCTGGGGGCGGCTACACCTTC
CASLSSGGGYTF
>TRBJ2-5|TRBV7-2|.|.|14
TGTGCCAGCAGCTTAGCGCTTGAGGGGGAGACCCAGTACTTC
CASSLALEGETQYF
>TRBJ2-5|TRBV5-4|.|.|15
TGTGCCAGCAGCCCCGACGGGGGAATTAGGGAGACCCAGTACTTC
CASSPDGGIRETQYF
>TRBJ2-7|TRBV18|.|.|15
TGTGCCAGCTCACCACAAAATCCAATGGTCTACGAGCAGTACTTC
CASSPQNPMVYEQYF
>TRBJ1-6|TRBV7-9|.|.|18
TGTGCCAGCAGCCTAGCAATTCAAGGGGGGCATTATAATTCACCCCTCCACTTT
CASSLAIQGGHYNSPLHF
>TRBJ2-3|TRBV7-3|TRBD1|.|14
TGTGCCAGCAGCTTAACAGGGGGCGCCGATACGCAGTATTTT
CASSLTGGADTQYF
>TRBJ1-1|TRBV19|.|.|15
TGTGCCAGTAGTATCAGGGCAGGGGCCGGCACTGAAGCTTTCTTT
CASSIRAGAGTEAFF
>TRBJ1-2|TRBV11-3|TRBD1|.|14
TGTGCCAGCAGCCACGCCGGGACAGGGAACGGCTACACCTTC
CASSHAGTGNGYTF
>TRBJ2-7|TRBV28|TRBD1|.|13
TGTGCCAGCAGTTGGGACAGGGCCTACGAGCAGTACTTC
CASSWDRAYEQYF
>TRBJ2-7|TRBV10-3|.|.|15
TGTGCCATCAGTGAGTTGGCTGCGGCTGGCTACGAGCAGTACTTC
CAISELAAAGYEQYF
>TRBJ1-5|TRBV7-2|.|.|11
TGTGCCAGCAGCGTTGGGGGGGCCCAGCATTTT
CASSVGGAQHF
>TRBJ2-5|TRBV5-1|.|.|15
TGCGCCAGCAGCTTGTCCGGGGGCCTTGGGGAGACCCAGTACTTC
CASSLSGGLGETQYF
>TRBJ2-1|TRBV15|TRBD1|.|16
TGTGCCACCAGCAGGAGACAGGGTGACTCCTACAATGAGCAGTTCTTC
CATSRRQGDSYNEQFF
>TRBJ2-7|TRBV14|.|.|15
TGTGCCAGCAGCCAAGGGCCCACAGGTTCCTACGAGCAGTACTTC
CASSQGPTGSYEQYF
>TRBJ2-1|TRBV6-5|.|.|15
TGTGCCAGCAGCCGTAGGGCGGAACTCAACAATGAGCAGTTCTTC
CASSRRAELNNEQFF
>TRBJ2-1|TRBV9|.|.|14
TGTGCCAGCAGCGTAGTCCACGGACCCAATGAGCAGTTCTTC
CASSVVHGPNEQFF
>TRBJ2-7|TRBV6-2/TRBV6-3|.|.|15
TGTGCCAGCAGCCCGGTGAGGGGGAGCTCCTACGAGCAGTACTTC
CASSPVRGSSYEQYF
>TRBJ1-1|TRBV7-6|.|once|13
TGTGCCAGCAGCTTAGCCCAGAACACTGAAGCTTTCTTT
CASSLAQNTEAFF
>TRBJ1-1|TRBV7-9|.|.|16
TGTGCCAGCAGCTCGACCACAGTTACGGGGTCCACTGAAGCTTTCTTT
CASSSTTVTGSTEAFF
>TRBJ1-6|TRBV3-1/TRBV3-2|TRBD1|.|15
TGTGCCAGCAGCGCGGCCGGGACAGGGGTTTCACCCCTCCACTTT
CASSAAGTGVSPLHF
>TRBJ2-4|TRBV6-5|.|.|14
TGTGCCAGCTTATTAACCAGGGCCAAAAACATTCAGTACTTC
CASLLTRAKNIQYF
>TRBJ2-7|TRBV10-3|.|once|14
TGTGCCATCAGTGGGACAGCGGCTACCTACGAGCAGTACTTC
CAISGTAATYEQYF
>TRBJ2-7|TRBV5-1|TRBD2|.|14
TGCGCCAGCAGCTACCCTAGCGGGAGTGACGAGCAGTACTTC
CASSYPSGSDEQYF
>TRBJ1-2|TRBV28|.|.|15
TGTGCCAGCACTCAAGCGAGGTTTATTAACTATGGCTACACCTTC
CASTQARFINYGYTF
>TRBJ2-2|TRBV9|.|.|16
TGTGCCAGCAGCGCATACCCTCGCGGGGTCACCGGGGAGCTGTTTTTT
CASSAYPRGVTGELFF
>TRBJ2-7|TRBV27|TRBD1|.|16
TGTGCCAGCAGCCAACCAGGGGGACAGGGGAGGTACGAGCAGTACTTC
CASSQPGGQGRYEQYF
>TRBJ2-2|TRBV6-5|.|.|13
TGTGCCAGCAGTTACGGAGAATCCGGGGAGCTGTTTTTT
CASSYGESGELFF
>TRBJ1-3|TRBV28|.|.|16
TGTGCCAGCGTATCCTTCGCCGACTACTCTGGAAACACCATATATTTT
CASVSFADYSGNTIYF
>TRBJ2-2|TRBV9|TRBD1|.|17
TGTGCCAGCAGAGAAGGGGACAGGGGAGGAGGAGGCGGGGAGCTGTTTTTT
CASREGDRGGGGGELFF
>TRBJ1-2|TRBV6-2/TRBV6-3|.|.|14
TGTGCCAGCAGTTACGGCGCGGGGATCTATGGCTACACCTTC
CASSYGAGIYGYTF
>TRBJ2-5|TRBV29-1|.|once|13
TGCAGCGCTGGCGTCGGGTTGGGAGAGACCCAGTACTTC
CSAGVGLGETQYF
>TRBJ2-7|TRBV6-2/TRBV6-3|.|.|14
TGTGCCAGCAGCTCCCCGACAGGACCCTACGAGCAGTACTTC
CASSSPTGPYEQYF
>TRBJ2-5|TRBV6-2/TRBV6-3|TRBD2|.|17
TGTGCCAGCAGTTACCGAGCGGGACTAGCGGACCAAGAGACCCAGTACTTC
CASSYRAGLADQETQYF
>TRBJ1-5|TRBV20-1|.|.|13
TGCAGTGCTAGTTTGGAAGGTCGTCAGCCCCAGCATTTT
CSASLEGRQPQHF
>TRBJ1-1|TRBV5-1|.|.|15
TGCGCCAGCAGCTTGGAGGGGCGGACGGCCACTGAAGCTTTCTTT
CASSLEGRTATEAFF
>TRBJ2-7|TRBV7-2|.|once|13
TGTGCCAGCAGCCTAACCCAGGGCCACGAGCAGTACTTC
CASSLTQGHEQYF
>TRBJ1-3|TRBV14|TRBD1|.|14
TGTGCCAGCAGCCTAAACAGGGGAGGAAACACCATATATTTT
CASSLNRGGNTIYF
>TRBJ2-5|TRBV12-3/TRBV12-4|.|.|12
TGTGCCAGCAGTTCCGGGGTTGGGACCCAGTACTTC
CASSSGVGTQYF
>TRBJ2-4|TRBV7-9|.|.|14
TGTGCCAGCAGCTTATTGGCAGCCAAAAACATTCAGTACTTC
CASSLLAAKNIQYF
>TRBJ2-7|TRBV2|TRBD1|.|14
TGTGCCAGCGGGTACAGGGGACACTCCTACGAGCAGTACTTC
CASGYRGHSYEQYF
>TRBJ1-5|TRBV19|.|once|14
TGTGCCAGTAGTATTGGAGGGGTCGTTCAGCCCCAGCATTTT
CASSIGGVVQPQHF
>TRBJ1-2|TRBV24-1|.|.|11
TGTGCCACCAGTAAAGGCTTTGGCTACACCTTC
CATSKGFGYTF